The 19 T cell receptor beta chains below come from one sample, sequenced in a study of blood T cell repertoires in COVID-19 (TCRdb year 2020). The library was prepared using the immunoSEQ multiplex PCR assay. TCRdb provides this immuneACCESS table in a form limited to in-frame rearrangements. Some clones are lacking; in checked studies, under half of them reflect an unresolved V gene, and why the rest are absent is not known. The table for this sample lists roughly 380,000 clones; about 90% of them were counted only once. The ten biggest clones cover 1% to 1.5% of the sample. Sequencing was performed on PBMCs or T cells enriched from blood (not recorded which). The receptors shown here come from a man aged 30 to 45 who had recovered from COVID-19.

The CDR3 here is CASSSLRDTEAFF. In DNA, the CDR3 is TGTGCCAGCAGCTCCCTCAGGGATACTGAAGCTTTCTTT. The chain is built from TRBV11-2 and TRBJ1-1, with D possibly matching TRBD1 (5 bases). The CDR3 consists of 13 residues. Trimming left V 4 bases short and J 5 bases short, with 11 bases between. From germline, CDR1 is SGHAT and CDR2 FQNNGV.

The chain combines TRBV4-1 with TRBJ1-2, with TRBD1 matching 8 bases. The junction had 14 bases not matched to a gene; V was cut back by 3 bases and J by 8 bases. The CDR3 is 16 residues long. Germline CDR1 and CDR2: MGHRA and YSYEKL. In DNA form, the CDR3 reads TGCGCCAGCAGCCACCTCCCTCAGGGGGCGACGGGAGGCTACACCTTC. Translating it yields CASSHLPQGATGGYTF.

The chain uses TRBV5-1 and TRBJ1-2; TRBD1 matches at 9 bases. CDR3 size: 15 residues. From germline, CDR1 is SGHRS and CDR2 YFSETQ. The V and J ends lost 4 bases and 0 bases, in that order; junction bases with no gene match: 4. The CDR3 nucleotides read TGCGCCAGCAGCCCGGGACAGGGAACTAACTATGGCTACACCTTC. This sequence encodes CASSPGQGTNYGYTF.

For the CDR3, the DNA is TGTGCCAGTAGTAGGGCAGGGGGCTCTGGAAACACCATATATTTT. It is translated as CASSRAGGSGNTIYF. The chain links TRBV19 to TRBJ1-3; 7 nucleotides align to TRBD1. V lost 4 bases, J lost 0 bases, and 3 bases stayed unmatched. The germline V gene has CDR1 LNHDA and CDR2 SQIVND (reference sequence). This CDR3 spans 15 amino acids.

The genes are TRBV6-5 and TRBJ1-2; the D gene is possibly TRBD1 (5 bases). Trimming removed 5 bases at V and 3 bases at J, with 10 bases between. CDR3 length: 13 amino acids. The V gene's germline CDR1 is MNHEY and CDR2 SVGAGI. The CDR3: CASSRQTHYGYTF. The CDR3 bases are TGTGCCAGCAGTAGACAGACACACTATGGCTACACCTTC.

This clone was observed once. The CDR3, as DNA: TGTGCCAGCACCTCCTGGGCCGGGACATCTTACAATGAGCAGTTCTTC. Translating it yields CASTSWAGTSYNEQFF. J is TRBJ2-1 and V is TRBV9, with a possible D match to TRBD1 (6 bases). The V and J ends lost 6 bases and 4 bases respectively, with 20 bases between them. This CDR3 region has 16 residues. CDR1 and CDR2 from the germline V gene are SGDLS and YYNGEE.

V gene TRBV4-1 combines with J gene TRBJ2-1, with a weak D call TRBD1 (5 bases). This CDR3 contains 13 residues. Between the trimmed V and J ends, which lost 4 bases and 3 bases, there was a span of 7 bases. Germline V gene sequence: CDR1 MGHRA, CDR2 YSYEKL. Here the CDR3 DNA reads TGCGCCAGCAGCCTCGACAGCTACAATGAGCAGTTCTTC. Protein sequence: CASSLDSYNEQFF.

The V gene is TRBV5-6, the J gene TRBJ2-3; a weak D match, TRBD2 (6 bases). Trimming left V 3 bases short and J 0 bases short, with 8 bases between. Germline loops: CDR1 SGHDT, CDR2 YYEEEE. This CDR3 is 14 amino acids long. DNA for the CDR3: TGTGCCAGCAGCTGGGGGGTAAGCACAGATACGCAGTATTTT. This gives the protein CASSWGVSTDTQYF.

The rearrangement links TRBV3-1 (or the pseudogene TRBV3-2) to TRBJ2-3; D is unresolved. This CDR3 has 12 residues. Germline V gene data show CDR1 as LGHDT and CDR2 as YNNKEL (reference sequence). With 0 bases removed from V and 8 bases from J, the gap between germline ends came to 6 bases. The CDR3: CASSQDMATQYF. CDR3 bases: TGTGCCAGCAGCCAAGACATGGCTACGCAGTATTTT.

This chain joins TRBV18 and TRBJ1-1; TRBD1 matches 7 bases. The CDR3 runs to 15 residues. J gave up 5 bases and V 5 bases, and 11 bases lay outside the gene matches. Per germline, CDR1 KGHSH and CDR2 LQKENI. The CDR3 nucleotides are TGTGCCAGCTCATCCACACAGGGGATCCAAACTGAAGCTTTCTTT. Translated, it gives CASSSTQGIQTEAFF.

The rearrangement uses TRBV6-1 and TRBJ1-6; D gene unclear. The germline CDR1 and CDR2 sequences are MNHNS and SASEGT. Trimming stripped 1 base from V and 7 bases from J, with 14 bases between. The CDR3 covers 16 residues. CDR3 region: CASSEEGSTRNSPLHF. The CDR3, as DNA: TGTGCCAGCAGTGAAGAAGGTTCTACGCGGAATTCACCCCTCCACTTT.

The V call is TRBV20-1, the J call TRBJ2-1; D call uncertain. V gave up 4 bases and J gave up 6 bases, with 7 bases separating them. Germline lookup yields CDR1 DFQATT and CDR2 SNEGSKA (reference sequence). CDR3 length equals 11 residues. CDR3 amino acids: CSAMISNEQFF. CDR3 DNA sequence: TGCAGTGCTATGATTAGCAATGAGCAGTTCTTC.

The rearrangement joins TRBV19 to TRBJ1-2; D is uncertain. There are 15 residues in the CDR3. Germline CDR1 reads LNHDA; CDR2 reads SQIVND (reference sequence). V dropped 5 bases and J dropped 4 bases, with 17 bases sitting between them. CDR3 DNA: TGTGCCAGTAGTCCTGGGTTGACTCCTGGCTATGGCTACACCTTC. Translation gives CASSPGLTPGYGYTF.

The chain links TRBV2 to TRBJ1-1; 8 bases agree with TRBD1. Germline loops: CDR1 SNHLY, CDR2 FYNNEI. This CDR3 comprises 15 residues. With V trimmed by 4 bases and J by 7 bases, 11 bases remained unmatched. The CDR3 DNA reads TGTGCCAGCAGTGTTGGACAGGGCAGTACTCTTGAAGCTTTCTTT. Protein product: CASSVGQGSTLEAFF.

The J gene is TRBJ1-3, the V gene TRBV7-6; D not certain. The CDR3 length is 13 residues. V was clipped by 6 bases and J by 2 bases, with 8 bases between them. The V gene's germline CDR1 is SGHVS and CDR2 FNYEAQ. Here the CDR3 DNA reads TGTGCCAGCAGATCGGCGGCTGGAAACACCATATATTTT. It is translated as CASRSAAGNTIYF.

The gene calls are TRBV12-3 or TRBV12-4 and TRBJ1-1; perhaps TRBD1 as D (5 bases). The CDR3 covers 13 residues. Deletions cut 4 bases from V and 5 bases from J, with 11 bases between. CDR3: CASSWAGGTEAFF. The CDR3 DNA is TGTGCCAGCAGTTGGGCGGGGGGAACTGAAGCTTTCTTT.

The V call is TRBV24-1, the J call TRBJ2-5, with a tentative D call TRBD1 (6 bases). Germline lookup yields CDR1 KGHDR and CDR2 SFDVKD. V was clipped by 7 bases and J by 3 bases, with 11 bases between them. The CDR3 contains 13 residues. CDR3 coding DNA: TGTGCCACCAGATCAAGGACAGAAGAGACCCAGTACTTC. Protein product: CATRSRTEETQYF.

The V call is TRBV18, the J call TRBJ1-5; 12 bases match TRBD1. The CDR3 consists of 17 residues. Germline CDR1 reads KGHSH; CDR2 reads LQKENI. Germline trimming cut 4 bases from V and 4 bases from J; bases unmatched to any gene: 8. CDR3 loop: CASSQTGTGGLNQPQHF. The CDR3 DNA is TGTGCCAGCTCACAAACCGGGACAGGGGGCCTTAATCAGCCCCAGCATTTT.

The rearrangement uses TRBV27 and TRBJ1-1, with D tentatively TRBD1 (5 bases). Trimming cost V 5 bases and J 5 bases, with 12 bases left between them. From germline, CDR1 is MNHEY and CDR2 SMNVEV (reference sequence). The length of the CDR3 is 13 residues. The CDR3 sequence: CASSPLGGTEAFF. The CDR3 DNA is TGTGCCAGCAGTCCTCTCGGGGGGACTGAAGCTTTCTTT.